This entry lists 24 T cell receptor beta chains sequenced from one sample in a study of shared clonotypes between healthy human individuals (dated by TCRdb to 2020 to 2021). The library was generated by the immunoSEQ multiplex PCR assay. As stored in TCRdb, this immuneACCESS dataset retains in-frame rearrangements with V and J assigned. A fraction of the clones does not appear; measured against another copy, unresolved V genes explain less than half of the discrepancy, and the remainder lacks a known reason. The sample includes some 2.4 million clones, with over 85% observed a single time. 0.36% of the sample goes to the ten largest clones. Source material: naive CD4+ T cells from PBMCs. The cell subset or site label for this specimen denotes: CD45RA+ positively selected. The receptors here all came from a man younger than 30 in good health. Some clones in this sample may be carry-over from other donors' samples.

The chain combines TRBV19 with TRBJ2-5; 7 bases are a match to TRBD2. CDR1 is LNHDA, CDR2 SQIVND, per germline (reference sequence). This CDR3 contains 13 residues. V was pared by 3 bases and J by 5 bases, with 3 bases of the junction left unmatched. CDR3 in DNA: TGTGCCAGTAGTATGCGCGGGAGTGAGACCCAGTACTTC. This codes for CASSMRGSETQYF. The full variable domain, its missing parts supplied by reference TRBV19 and TRBJ2-5, is DGGITQSPKYLFRKEGQNVTLSCEQNLNHDAMYWYRQDPGQGLRLIYYSQIVNDFQKGDIAEGYSVSREKKESFPLTVTSAQKNPTAFYLCASSMRGSETQYFGPGTRLLVL.

The rearrangement uses TRBV6-1 and TRBJ1-2; tentatively, D is TRBD1 (6 bases). Germline V CDR1 and CDR2: MNHNS, SASEGT. The CDR3 has 13 residues. V was cut by 5 bases and J by 8 bases, with 15 bases left in between. The CDR3 DNA is TGTGCCAGCAGTCTCGAGGCAGGGACAGGCTACACCTTC. Protein product: CASSLEAGTGYTF.

This chain links TRBV5-1 with TRBJ2-2; D not resolved. CDR1 and CDR2 from the germline V gene are SGHRS and YFSETQ. V was trimmed by 4 bases and J by 0 bases, leaving 7 bases between them. This CDR3 is built from 14 residues. CDR3 sequence (DNA): TGCGCCAGCAGCCCATGGTCGAACACCGGGGAGCTGTTTTTT. Translated, it gives CASSPWSNTGELFF. Filled out from reference TRBV5-1 and TRBJ2-2, the complete variable domain reads KAGVTQTPRYLIKTRGQQVTLSCSPISGHRSVSWYQQTPGQGLQFLFEYFSETQRNKGNFPGRFSGRQFSNSRSEMNVSTLELGDSALYLCASSPWSNTGELFFGEGSRLTVL.

The chain employs TRBV7-8 and TRBJ2-5; a weak D match, TRBD2 (5 bases). From germline, CDR1 is SGHVS and CDR2 FQNEAQ. V lost 5 bases, J lost 1 base, and 17 bases lay in between. The CDR3 is made up of 16 amino acids. The CDR3 coding sequence is TGTGCCAGCAGCCCCGGGGTCTTTTATCTCCAAGAGACCCAGTACTTC. Encoded protein: CASSPGVFYLQETQYF.

The rearrangement uses TRBV7-3 and TRBJ2-1, with 7 nucleotides matching TRBD2. Germline V gives CDR1 SGHTA, CDR2 FQGTGA. This CDR3 has 15 amino acids. J gave up 7 bases and V 4 bases, and 10 bases lay outside the gene matches. The CDR3 region is CASSSSGTNENEQFF. Written as DNA, the CDR3 is TGTGCCAGCAGCTCCAGCGGGACTAACGAAAATGAGCAGTTCTTC.

This chain joins TRBV5-4 and TRBJ2-2; D ambiguous. The CDR3 runs to 12 residues. V gave up 2 bases and J gave up 5 bases, with 4 bases separating them. Germline assignment: CDR1 SGHNT and CDR2 YYREEE (reference sequence). The CDR3 coding sequence is TGTGCCAGCAGCTTACTAACCGGGGAGCTGTTTTTT. It codes for CASSLLTGELFF.

This clone showed up just a few times. The genes are TRBV7-8 and TRBJ1-5; D is perhaps TRBD1 (5 bases). The V gene's germline CDR1 is SGHVS and CDR2 FQNEAQ. V lost 0 bases to trimming and J lost 6 bases, with 15 bases between them. CDR3 length: 16 amino acids. The CDR3 DNA is TGTGCCAGCAGCTTAGCATTCGGGGCTACCGTTCAGCCCCAGCATTTT. It is translated as CASSLAFGATVQPQHF. Full variable domain (rest looked up from reference TRBV7-8 and TRBJ1-5): GAGVSQSPRYKVAKRGQDVALRCDPISGHVSLFWYQQALGQGPEFLTYFQNEAQLDKSGLPSDRFFAERPEGSVSTLKIQRTQQEDSAVYLCASSLAFGATVQPQHFGDGTRLSIL.

The chain employs TRBV28 and TRBJ2-3; no definite D call. Trimming shortened V by 5 bases and J by 1 base, and 10 bases separated the two germline ends. Per germline, CDR1 MDHEN and CDR2 SYDVKM. There are 14 residues in the CDR3. The CDR3 coding sequence is TGTGCCAGCAGTGTCGGCCCACGCACAGATACGCAGTATTTT. Protein product: CASSVGPRTDTQYF.

As concerns this clone: Within the sample, other DNA sequences also encode this same CDR3. The gene calls are TRBV10-3 and TRBJ2-5; D may correspond to TRBD1 or TRBD2 (6 bases each). In germline, CDR1 is ENHRY, CDR2 SYGVKD. Trimming removed 6 bases at V and 1 base at J, with 9 bases between. The CDR3 contains 13 residues. The CDR3 nucleotides are TGTGCCATCAGCCGGGGGCCCCAAGAGACCCAGTACTTC. Its translation: CAISRGPQETQYF.

V gene TRBV11-3 combines with J gene TRBJ2-2; D unresolved. The V gene lost 5 bases and the J gene lost 7 bases, with 8 bases spanning the gap. Germline CDR1 reads SGHNT; CDR2 reads YENEEA. This CDR3 region has 12 residues. CDR3 in DNA: TGTGCCAGCAGCCCCACTCTCGGGGAGCTGTTTTTT. It translates to CASSPTLGELFF.

The genes are TRBV5-8 and TRBJ2-1; 8 nucleotides align to TRBD1. The V and J ends lost 0 bases and 5 bases, in that order; junction bases with no gene match: 4. This CDR3 spans 15 amino acids. Germline V CDR1 and CDR2: SGHTS, YDEGEE. The CDR3 is CASSLVGQDHNEQFF. Written as DNA, the CDR3 is TGTGCCAGCAGCTTGGTGGGACAGGACCACAATGAGCAGTTCTTC.

The chain is built from TRBV6-1 and TRBJ2-3, with D maybe TRBD1 (6 bases). Looked up from germline, CDR1 is MNHNS and CDR2 is SASEGT. V lost 5 bases to trimming and J lost 1 base, with 10 bases between them. CDR3 size: 14 residues. As DNA, the CDR3 is TGTGCCAGCAGTCCGACAGGAGGCACAGATACGCAGTATTTT. This translates into CASSPTGGTDTQYF.

This clone was seen a single time. The J gene is TRBJ1-2, the V gene TRBV18; D is perhaps TRBD1 (5 bases). Germline V lookup: CDR1 KGHSH, CDR2 LQKENI. The CDR3 runs 15 residues. The germline V and J ends were trimmed by 3 bases and 8 bases, with 19 bases remaining between them. CDR3 DNA: TGTGCCAGCTCACCGTCGCCGGGGCGAAATACAGGCTACACCTTC. Amino acid sequence: CASSPSPGRNTGYTF.

V is TRBV4-1 and J is TRBJ1-4; D possibly corresponds to TRBD1 (6 bases). Germline CDR1 is MGHRA and CDR2 is YSYEKL. V was trimmed by 2 bases and J by 2 bases, leaving 12 bases between them. This CDR3 contains 16 residues. The CDR3 DNA follows: TGCGCCAGCAGCCAACGTACAGGGCGCACTAATGAAAAACTGTTTTTT. It specifies CASSQRTGRTNEKLFF.

The V and J genes are TRBV7-2 and TRBJ2-7, with D hard to call. V was shortened by 2 bases and J by 5 bases, with 7 bases between the two germline ends. Germline V gives CDR1 SGHTA, CDR2 FQGNSA. This CDR3 contains 12 residues. CDR3 in amino acids: CASSLTANEQYF. The CDR3 DNA is TGTGCCAGCAGCTTAACGGCCAACGAGCAGTACTTC.

The count of this clone is one. V and J are TRBV18 and TRBJ2-7, with no clear D. The CDR3 is 14 residues long. The V and J ends lost 4 bases and 1 base respectively, with 11 bases between them. Per germline, CDR1 KGHSH and CDR2 LQKENI. The CDR3 sequence: CASSRASSSYEQYF. The CDR3 DNA reads as TGTGCCAGCTCACGGGCCAGCTCTTCCTACGAGCAGTACTTC.

The CDR3 here is CASSLLGGTPPYNEQFF. CDR3 DNA: TGTGCCAGCAGTTTATTGGGCGGGACGCCCCCCTACAATGAGCAGTTCTTC. J is TRBJ2-1 and V is TRBV28; TRBD2 might be the D (6 bases). CDR3 length equals 17 residues. V lost 1 base and J lost 2, with 15 bases in between. Germline V gene data show CDR1 as MDHEN and CDR2 as SYDVKM.

This clone showed up just a few times. The V and J genes are TRBV2 and TRBJ1-1; D unresolved. The CDR3 covers 15 residues. Trimming removed 4 bases at V and 3 bases at J, with 15 bases between. Germline CDR1 reads SNHLY; CDR2 reads FYNNEI. CDR3 coding DNA: TGTGCCAGCAGTGCTTTGGGAAATAGTCACACTGAAGCTTTCTTT. As protein: CASSALGNSHTEAFF.

The chain links TRBV6-6 to TRBJ1-3; 8 nucleotides agree with TRBD1. V lost 6 bases to trimming and J lost 8 bases; unmatched junction nucleotides: 15. Germline lookup yields CDR1 MNHNY and CDR2 SVGAGI (reference sequence). This CDR3 contains 16 residues. The CDR3 loop is CASSHIAGGGGDTIYF. DNA for the CDR3: TGTGCCAGCAGCCACATCGCAGGGGGCGGAGGGGACACCATATATTTT.

V is TRBV5-5 and J is TRBJ2-3; no definite D call. CDR1 is SGHKS, CDR2 YYEKEE, per germline (reference sequence). The CDR3 covers 14 residues. Trimming cost V 1 base and J 1 base, with 7 bases left between them. The CDR3: CASSLQPGTDTQYF. CDR3 DNA: TGTGCCAGCAGCTTGCAGCCCGGCACAGATACGCAGTATTTT. Full variable domain (remainder filled in from reference TRBV5-5 and TRBJ2-3): DAGVTQSPTHLIKTRGQQVTLRCSPISGHKSVSWYQQVLGQGPQFIFQYYEKEERGRGNFPDRFSARQFPNYSSELNVNALLLGDSALYLCASSLQPGTDTQYFGPGTRLTVL.

The chain uses TRBV28 and TRBJ1-1; D gene uncertain. The CDR3 contains 14 residues. Per the germline V gene, CDR1 is MDHEN and CDR2 is SYDVKM. V was trimmed by 7 bases and J by 0 bases, leaving 12 bases between them. The DNA for the CDR3 is TGTGCCAGCACCCTAGGACCAATGAACACTGAAGCTTTCTTT. Translating it yields CASTLGPMNTEAFF.

The CDR3 region has the DNA TGCGCCAGCAGCTTGGCCGGCGGCACCGACACAGATACGCAGTATTTT. Translation gives CASSLAGGTDTDTQYF. This chain joins TRBV5-1 and TRBJ2-3, with no clear D. The CDR3 has 16 amino acids. CDR1 and CDR2 from the germline V gene are SGHRS and YFSETQ. Trimming took 0 bases from V and 2 from J, leaving 13 bases between them.

This chain links TRBV28 with TRBJ2-1; D uncertain. Germline V gene data show CDR1 as MDHEN and CDR2 as SYDVKM. V lost 5 bases to trimming and J lost 8 bases, with 10 bases between them. CDR3 size: 12 residues. The CDR3 here is CASSLQNDEQFF. The CDR3 nucleotides read TGTGCCAGCAGTCTCCAAAACGATGAGCAGTTCTTC.

The V and J genes are TRBV19 and TRBJ2-6, with a weak D call TRBD2 (5 bases). CDR3 length: 18 amino acids. Trimming cost V 4 bases and J 0 bases, with 16 bases left between them. Germline-derived CDR1 and CDR2 are LNHDA and SQIVND (reference sequence). CDR3 sequence (DNA): TGTGCCAGTAGTAGGACCGGGAATTTTTACTCTGGGGCCAACGTCCTGACTTTC. Protein: CASSRTGNFYSGANVLTF.